The rows below give T cell receptor beta chains drawn from one sample of a study of regulatory T cells in long-lasting Graves disease. TCRdb reprocessed the multiplex PCR reads via MiXCR and lists one record per CDR3 protein. The sample carries roughly 610,000 distinct CDR3 sequences, 15% to 20% recorded once. The data were also submitted as part of a second study, on T cells in Graves' hyperthyroidism and ophthalmopathy.

The sample consisted of peripheral blood mononuclear cells (PBMCs), taken at new diagnosis, from a patient treated with antithyroid drugs. Every receptor here comes from a woman aged 25 to 39 with Graves disease. Each CDR3 is given with its conserved first and last residue. Each record gives: V gene, clone size, J gene, D gene, CDR3 DNA, CDR3 protein. A D gene is named only where the DNA matches it firmly. Clone size, where shown, is once, few, many, or a class for clones that have expanded.

TRBV7-2,few,TRBJ2-1,-,TGTGCCAGCAGCTTATCAGTAGCGTCCAATGAGCAGTTCTTC,CASSLSVASNEQFF
TRBV6-1,-,TRBJ1-2,TRBD1,TGTGCCAGCAGTACCCGGCGGGACAGGGATGGCTATGGCTACACCTTC,CASSTRRDRDGYGYTF
TRBV2,-,TRBJ1-4,-,TGTGCCTGCAGTGAAGGGGGGATAGCAAAACTGTTTTTT,CACSEGGIAKLFF
TRBV24-1,many,TRBJ1-5,-,TGTGCCACCAGTGATTCCGGCTGGGCCCAGCATTTT,CATSDSGWAQHF
TRBV20-1,-,TRBJ2-1,TRBD2,TGCAGTGCCCTTTATGGACTAGGCAATGAGCAGTTCTTC,CSALYGLGNEQFF
TRBV20-1,few,TRBJ1-3,-,TGCAGTGCTAGTGGTCCAGGCGGTGGGAACACCATATATTTT,CSASGPGGGNTIYF
TRBV12-3/TRBV12-4,many,TRBJ2-5,-,TGTGCCAGCAAACGGGACTCCGGTTGGACCCAGTACTTC,CASKRDSGWTQYF
TRBV6-1,many,TRBJ1-1,-,TGTGCCAGCAGGGAGGGAGACAGAAACACTGAAGCTTTCTTT,CASREGDRNTEAFF
TRBV7-9,many,TRBJ2-7,-,TGTGCCAGCAGCCCACATAGCTACGAGCAGTACTTC,CASSPHSYEQYF
TRBV14,many,TRBJ2-5,-,TGTGCCAGCAGCCAACACCCGAGCATGAGGTACTTC,CASSQHPSMRYF
TRBV5-1,-,TRBJ2-1,-,TGCGCCAGCAGCTTGTCCGGGGTTAGCGTATTTCGGAATGAGCAGTTCTTC,CASSLSGVSVFRNEQFF
TRBV27,-,TRBJ2-7,-,TGTGCCAGCAGTTTGGCGTGGGCAGGGGGGGCCTACGAGCAGTACTTC,CASSLAWAGGAYEQYF
TRBV12-3/TRBV12-4,many,TRBJ1-5,-,TGTGCCAGCAACAAGATAGGGGCTGGAGACAATCAGCCCCAGCATTTT,CASNKIGAGDNQPQHF
TRBV28,many,TRBJ2-7,-,TGTGCCAGCAGGCCGCAGGGGTATTTTATCGGGCCCACCTACGAGCAGTACTTC,CASRPQGYFIGPTYEQYF
TRBV14,-,TRBJ2-2,-,TGTGCCAGCAGCCAAACCCAGTATTACACCGGGGAGCTGTTTTTT,CASSQTQYYTGELFF
TRBV7-9,-,TRBJ1-1,TRBD1,TGTGCCAGCAGCCCCTCCGGGACAGGGGGACGCACTGAAGCTTTCTTT,CASSPSGTGGRTEAFF
TRBV29-1,many,TRBJ1-2,-,TGCAGCGTTTTGGGGGGCAACTATGGCTACACCTTC,CSVLGGNYGYTF
TRBV12-3/TRBV12-4,few,TRBJ2-1,-,TGTGCCAGCAGTTGGGCGGCGGAGCAGTTCTTC,CASSWAAEQFF
TRBV15,many,TRBJ2-7,TRBD1,TGTGCCACCAGCAGACCTAGTGTAAAGACAGGGCCCTACGAGCAGTACTTC,CATSRPSVKTGPYEQYF
TRBV5-1,-,TRBJ2-6,TRBD1,TGCGCCAGCAGCTTCGGACAGGGGGCAGATGGGGCCAACGTCCTGACTTTC,CASSFGQGADGANVLTF
TRBV3-1,few,TRBJ2-5,-,TGTGCCAGCAGCCAAGGACCGGGCCCACAAGTGGAGACCCAGTACTTC,CASSQGPGPQVETQYF
TRBV11-2,many,TRBJ1-1,-,TGTGCCAGCAGCTTGCATCAGGGGACGACTGAAGCTTTCTTT,CASSLHQGTTEAFF
TRBV7-9,-,TRBJ1-6,-,TGTGCCAGCAGCTCCCAGACTGGGGGGAATTCACCCCTCCACTTT,CASSSQTGGNSPLHF
TRBV2,-,TRBJ1-1,TRBD1,TGTGCCAGCAGTGACGCGCGCCGGACAGGTAACGAAGGAGCTTTCTTT,CASSDARRTGNEGAFF
TRBV27,-,TRBJ2-1,TRBD2,TGTGCCAGCAGTTTGATACTAGCGGAGGGGCCGGGCAATGAGCAGTTCTTC,CASSLILAEGPGNEQFF
TRBV7-9,few,TRBJ2-5,-,TGTGCCAGCAGCTTTATAGGGAGTACCGGCGGGGAGACCCAGTACTTC,CASSFIGSTGGETQYF
TRBV2,-,TRBJ1-2,-,TGTGCCAGCAAGGCAACGTCATCATCCGGGCATGGCTACACCTTC,CASKATSSSGHGYTF
TRBV29-1,-,TRBJ2-1,TRBD2,TGCAGCGCCACTAGCGGCCGTTCCTACAATGAGCAGTTCTTC,CSATSGRSYNEQFF
TRBV7-9,-,TRBJ1-3,-,TGTGCCAGCAGCTTAATGGGAGACACCATATATTTT,CASSLMGDTIYF
TRBV24-1,few,TRBJ2-2,-,TGTGCCACGGCGAGCTGGGTAAACACCGGGGAGCTGTTTTTT,CATASWVNTGELFF
TRBV20-1,many,TRBJ1-2,-,TGCAGTGCTTCCGGACAGAATGGCTACACCTTC,CSASGQNGYTF
TRBV6-5,many,TRBJ2-7,-,TGTGCCAGCAGTTACATAGTTCTCGCCGCCTCCTACGAGCAGTACTTC,CASSYIVLAASYEQYF
TRBV11-2,many,TRBJ2-5,-,TGTGCCAGCAGCTTAGCCCCCCCAGAGACCCAGTACTTC,CASSLAPPETQYF
TRBV24-1,-,TRBJ2-1,-,TGTGCCACCAGTGCCTTTGGCGTATTCAATGAGCAGTTCTTC,CATSAFGVFNEQFF
TRBV6-4,few,TRBJ1-5,-,TGTGCCAGCAGTGAGGGATATAGCAATCAGCCCCAGCATTTT,CASSEGYSNQPQHF
TRBV28,many,TRBJ2-3,TRBD1,TGTGCCAGCTGCCCTTGGGACAGGGGTTCAGATACGCAGTATTTT,CASCPWDRGSDTQYF
TRBV20-1,few,TRBJ1-2,TRBD1,TGCAGTGCGGAAGACAGGGGGACCTATGGCTACACCTTC,CSAEDRGTYGYTF
TRBV3-1,many,TRBJ1-1,TRBD1,TGTGCCAGCAGCTTGGACAGGGAAGCTTTCTTT,CASSLDREAFF
TRBV13,-,TRBJ1-1,-,TGTGCCAGCAGCTTAGGAAGTAAGGCTGAAGCTTTCTTT,CASSLGSKAEAFF
TRBV28,-,TRBJ2-3,TRBD2,TGTGCCAGCAGTTTAACCCTCCTAGCGGGAGTTGGCGATACGCAGTATTTT,CASSLTLLAGVGDTQYF
TRBV28,many,TRBJ2-7,-,TGTGCCAGGAAGGGGGGCACCTACTCCTACGAGCAGTACTTC,CARKGGTYSYEQYF
TRBV25-1,-,TRBJ2-3,-,TGTGCCAGCAGTGAATCTAGAGGCCTCACAGATACGCAGTATTTT,CASSESRGLTDTQYF
TRBV7-9,many,TRBJ1-1,TRBD1,TGTGCCAGCAGCTCATGGGGGGCAGGGGGGAACACTGAAGCTTTCTTT,CASSSWGAGGNTEAFF
TRBV2,many,TRBJ2-3,-,TGTGCCAGCCTAATACATCCAGATACGCAGTATTTT,CASLIHPDTQYF
TRBV20-1,few,TRBJ2-1,-,TGCAGTGCTAGGGACCCTAATGTGGGGGCTTCGGATGAGCAGTTCTTC,CSARDPNVGASDEQFF
TRBV6-1,many,TRBJ2-7,-,TGTGCCGTACAATGGGGGCCGACCTACGAGCAGTACTTC,CAVQWGPTYEQYF
TRBV30,many,TRBJ1-3,-,TGTGCCTGGAGTGTCTCTGGAAACACCATATATTTT,CAWSVSGNTIYF
TRBV20-1,few,TRBJ2-1,-,TGCAGTGCTAGAGATAGGCGGGTTCCCTACAATGAGCAGTTCTTC,CSARDRRVPYNEQFF
TRBV3-1,few,TRBJ2-4,-,TGTGCCAGCAGCCAAGTGGGCACGGCTTGGGGTCTCCAAAACATTCAGTACTTC,CASSQVGTAWGLQNIQYF
TRBV29-1,-,TRBJ1-4,TRBD1,TGCAGCGGGACAGGGGTTGACAGTGAAAAACTGTTTTTT,CSGTGVDSEKLFF
TRBV7-2,few,TRBJ2-3,TRBD2,TGTGCCAGCAGCTTAGAACTAGCGGGAGGCACAGATACGCAGTATTTT,CASSLELAGGTDTQYF
TRBV4-1,-,TRBJ1-6,TRBD1,TGCGCCAGCAGCCTTTTACAGGGGGGAGATTCACCCCTCCACTTT,CASSLLQGGDSPLHF
TRBV30,once,TRBJ1-4,-,TGTGCCTGGAGTTACTCCCCTCCAGGGGTAACTAATGAAAAACTGTTTTTT,CAWSYSPPGVTNEKLFF
TRBV18,-,TRBJ2-1,-,TGTGCCAGCTCGCTTAGGGTAAGCGATCACTACAATGAGCAGTTCTTC,CASSLRVSDHYNEQFF
TRBV3-1,many,TRBJ1-5,-,TGTGCCAGCAGCCAAGGTCCGGGGAGTGATCAGCCCCAGCATTTT,CASSQGPGSDQPQHF